This record looks at one TCR beta chain sequence and its context. The data are from a study of breast tumors, draining lymph nodes, adjacent tissues. TCRdb ran MiXCR on the multiplex PCR reads and lists one entry per CDR3 protein. The sample consists of over 150,000 distinct CDR3 sequences, roughly 31% of them appearing once. Axillary draining lymph nodes of breast cancer patients supplied the node samples. The germline gives CDR1 ENHRY, CDR2 SYGVKD. The CDR3 runs 15 residues. Unmatched junction bases numbered 13, after V lost 10 bases and J lost 2 bases. This clonotype originated in a female donor with breast cancer. Some clones in this sample may be carry-over from other donors' samples. The sample comprised axillary lymph node tissue. The chain carries TRBV10-3 and TRBJ2-7, with 8 positions matching TRBD2. The CDR3 DNA follows: TGTGCCAGCGGTGGGGGCGGGAGGATTCCCTACGAGCAGTACTTC. This sequence encodes CASGGGGRIPYEQYF.